One sample yielded the 24 T cell receptor beta chains listed below, sequenced in a study of blood T cell repertoires in COVID-19. Sequencing used immunoSEQ multiplex PCR; TCRdb keeps in-frame clones, though not all of them. The sample has about 280,000 clones, roughly 85% seen once. The sequencing sample was made of peripheral blood. The receptors shown here come from a man aged 50-59 years with active or convalescent COVID-19.

The chain couples TRBV9 to TRBJ2-1; unclear D gene. Germline assignment: CDR1 SGDLS and CDR2 YYNGEE. The V gene lost 4 bases and the J gene lost 2 bases, with 7 bases spanning the gap. The CDR3 consists of 13 residues. Here the CDR3 reads CASSSGAYNEQFF. CDR3 nucleotides: TGTGCCAGCAGCTCCGGTGCCTACAATGAGCAGTTCTTC.

The chain couples TRBV4-3 to TRBJ2-3; 13 nucleotides agree with TRBD2. The length of the CDR3 is 17 residues. Germline CDR1 is LGHNA and CDR2 is YSLEER. Trimming at V came to 0 bases and at J to 6 bases, leaving 6 bases not matched to a gene. The CDR3 DNA reads as TGCGCCAGCAGCCAAGACGGGTCGACTAGCGGGAGGGATACGCAGTATTTT. Protein sequence: CASSQDGSTSGRDTQYF.

The chain joins TRBV29-1 to TRBJ2-6, with TRBD1 matching over 8 bases. Germline values: CDR1 SQVTM, CDR2 ANQGSEA. The CDR3 is 18 amino acids. V shed 0 bases and J 4 bases; nucleotides not matched to a gene: 11. CDR3 DNA: TGCAGCGTTGAAGAGAGGCGACAGGGGTTACCCGGGGCCAACGTCCTGACTTTC. It codes for CSVEERRQGLPGANVLTF.

CDR3 DNA sequence: TGTGCCAGCAGGGAGGGTCTGGTAGATACGCAGTATTTT. Translating it yields CASREGLVDTQYF. The rearrangement links TRBV2 to TRBJ2-3, with a possible D match to TRBD2 (6 bases). This CDR3 has 13 residues. Germline V CDR1 and CDR2: SNHLY, FYNNEI. V was pared by 6 bases and J by 5 bases, with 12 bases between.

The rearrangement links TRBV5-1 to TRBJ2-3, with 13 positions matching TRBD2. This CDR3 is built from 16 residues. The germline V gene has CDR1 SGHRS and CDR2 YFSETQ. J gave up 3 bases and V 4 bases, and 5 bases lay outside the gene matches. Written as DNA, the CDR3 is TGCGCCAGCAGCCACGGGACTAGCGGGAATACAGATACGCAGTATTTT. As protein: CASSHGTSGNTDTQYF.

This clone was detected once. The chain links TRBV6-5 to TRBJ2-5; tentatively, D is TRBD2 (5 bases). The V gene lost 0 bases and the J gene lost 4 bases, with 12 bases spanning the gap. Germline assignment: CDR1 MNHEY and CDR2 SVGAGI. The CDR3 has 15 residues. The chain's CDR3 is CASSYSLRAGETQYF. CDR3 DNA: TGTGCCAGCAGTTACTCGTTACGGGCGGGAGAGACCCAGTACTTC.

The rearrangement joins TRBV2 to TRBJ2-2, with D tentatively TRBD1 (5 bases). The V gene lost 5 bases and the J gene lost 1 base, with 8 bases spanning the gap. This CDR3 has 14 residues. Germline V gene lookup returns CDR1 SNHLY and CDR2 FYNNEI. In nucleotides, the CDR3 is TGTGCCAGCAGTTTAGACAGGAACACCGGGGAGCTGTTTTTT. Amino acids: CASSLDRNTGELFF.

CDR3 in DNA: TGTGCCAGCAGCCCCAACAGGGGTGAGAACACTGAAGCTTTCTTT. It yields the protein CASSPNRGENTEAFF. The chain links TRBV7-6 to TRBJ1-1, with TRBD1 matching over 7 bases. J was trimmed by 1 base and V by 5 bases; bases with no gene match: 7. The CDR3 extends over 15 amino acids. Germline V lookup: CDR1 SGHVS, CDR2 FNYEAQ.

This chain uses TRBV5-1 with TRBJ1-1; D remains unclear. This CDR3 comprises 12 residues. Germline CDR1 is SGHRS and CDR2 is YFSETQ. Trimming cost V 1 base and J 3 bases, with 4 bases left between them. CDR3 region: CASSLYDTEAFF. The DNA for the CDR3 is TGCGCCAGCAGCTTGTATGACACTGAAGCTTTCTTT.

A single count supports this clone. V usage is TRBV6-5 and J usage is TRBJ2-7, with 8 bases lining up with TRBD1. The CDR3 has 14 amino acids. V shed 4 bases and J 2 bases; nucleotides not matched to a gene: 4. The germline V gene has CDR1 MNHEY and CDR2 SVGAGI. The CDR3 DNA sequence: TGTGCCAGCAGTTTCGACAGGGGCGCCTACGAGCAGTACTTC. Translation gives CASSFDRGAYEQYF.

The chain carries TRBV19 and TRBJ2-4; D uncertain. In germline, CDR1 is LNHDA, CDR2 SQIVND (reference sequence). The CDR3 contains 11 residues. Trimming removed 4 bases at V and 5 bases at J, with 3 bases between. The CDR3 DNA reads TGTGCCAGTAGTACCGAAAACATTCAGTACTTC. Translated: CASSTENIQYF.

This clone occurred a few times. The rearrangement links TRBV28 to TRBJ1-2, with 10 bases aligning to TRBD1. V was clipped by 3 bases and J by 8 bases; unmatched bases: 9. The CDR3 covers 15 residues. Germline lookup yields CDR1 MDHEN and CDR2 SYDVKM. CDR3 in DNA: TGTGCCAGCAGTTTTTCCGACAGGGGGCGCGGAGGCTACACCTTC. The encoded protein is CASSFSDRGRGGYTF.

This clone occurred once. CDR3: CASSLSLGVGYTDTQYF. CDR3 nucleotides: TGCGCCAGCAGCTTGTCTCTCGGGGTCGGTTACACAGATACGCAGTATTTT. The chain couples TRBV5-1 to TRBJ2-3; TRBD2 might be the D (5 bases). The CDR3 extends over 17 amino acids. Germline V gene sequence: CDR1 SGHRS, CDR2 YFSETQ. The ends were cut back, 1 base at V and 2 bases at J, with 17 bases in the middle.

The chain carries TRBV6-5 and TRBJ2-7; 7 bases align to TRBD2. V gave up 7 bases and J gave up 3 bases; unmatched junction bases: 6. The CDR3 length is 13 residues. CDR1 and CDR2 from the germline V gene are MNHEY and SVGAGI. CDR3 amino acids: CASNGLGVYEQYF. As DNA, the CDR3 is TGTGCCAGCAACGGACTAGGGGTCTACGAGCAGTACTTC.

A word on this clone: This sample also contains other DNA sequences that code for the same CDR3. This chain links TRBV11-1 with TRBJ1-1, with TRBD1 identical over 9 bases. The CDR3 has 14 amino acids. Germline CDR1 SGHAT, CDR2 FQDESV (reference sequence). The trim removed 3 bases at V and 6 bases at J, leaving 5 bases unmatched. The CDR3 nucleotides read TGTGCCAGCAGCTTCTCCACAGGGGGCTCTGAAGCTTTCTTT. Translation: CASSFSTGGSEAFF.

The chain joins TRBV9 to TRBJ1-5, with D unclear. With 0 bases removed from V and 2 bases from J, the gap between germline ends came to 9 bases. From germline, CDR1 is SGDLS and CDR2 YYNGEE. The CDR3 length is 15 residues. This chain's CDR3 is CASSVGGSGNQPQHF. The CDR3 coding sequence is TGTGCCAGCAGCGTAGGAGGGTCTGGCAATCAGCCCCAGCATTTT.

The chain has TRBV11-1 and TRBJ1-1; D possibly corresponds to TRBD1 (5 bases). Trimming pared 4 bases from V and 4 bases from J, leaving 13 bases between. The CDR3 contains 14 residues. Germline V CDR1 and CDR2: SGHAT, FQDESV (reference sequence). CDR3 region: CASSSALGVTEAFF. CDR3 sequence (DNA): TGTGCCAGCAGCTCCGCCCTAGGGGTCACTGAAGCTTTCTTT.

This clone occurred once. V and J are TRBV9 and TRBJ2-1, with 8 nucleotides matching TRBD2. The CDR3 consists of 14 residues. V dropped 6 bases and J dropped 9; count of bases not matched to a gene: 11. The germline gives CDR1 SGDLS, CDR2 YYNGEE. The CDR3 sequence is CASKAGGGTGEQFF. DNA of the CDR3: TGTGCCAGCAAGGCGGGAGGAGGTACGGGTGAGCAGTTCTTC.

CDR3 residues: CAISESWAGATDTQYF. CDR3 sequence (DNA): TGTGCCATCAGTGAGTCATGGGCGGGAGCCACAGATACGCAGTATTTT. This chain uses TRBV10-3 with TRBJ2-3; 7 nucleotides line up with TRBD2. Germline loops: CDR1 ENHRY, CDR2 SYGVKD. Unmatched junction bases numbered 5, after V lost 0 bases and J lost 2 bases. The CDR3 runs 16 residues.

The chain joins TRBV2 to TRBJ2-5; no reliable D call. Germline V lookup: CDR1 SNHLY, CDR2 FYNNEI. The CDR3 consists of 14 residues. V dropped 2 bases and J dropped 5 bases, with 12 bases sitting between them. The CDR3 sequence is CASSELRRVETQYF. DNA of the CDR3: TGTGCCAGCAGTGAACTGCGGCGAGTGGAGACCCAGTACTTC.

V is TRBV7-2 and J is TRBJ1-3; no clear D. The CDR3 is made up of 18 amino acids. V was trimmed by 2 bases and J by 0 bases, leaving 17 bases between them. Germline CDR1 is SGHTA and CDR2 is FQGNSA. The CDR3 coding sequence is TGTGCCAGCAGCTTAAGGCGGGCGGCGGCACTCTCTGGAAACACCATATATTTT. Protein product: CASSLRRAAALSGNTIYF.

The chain is built from TRBV3-1 (or the pseudogene TRBV3-2) and TRBJ2-3; no definite D call. The ends were cut back, 5 bases at V and 2 bases at J, with 11 bases in the middle. In germline, CDR1 is LGHDT, CDR2 YNNKEL (reference sequence). The CDR3 sequence is 14 residues long. Here the CDR3 reads CASSISSLTDTQYF. CDR3 bases: TGTGCCAGCAGCATCAGTTCCCTCACAGATACGCAGTATTTT.

On this clone itself: In the same sample, other DNA sequences code for this CDR3. V gene TRBV3-1 (or the pseudogene TRBV3-2) combines with J gene TRBJ2-1, with 12 bases that match TRBD2. The CDR3 consists of 15 residues. CDR1 and CDR2 from the germline V gene are LGHDT and YNNKEL (reference sequence). V shed 8 bases, J shed 4 bases, and the junction held 6 bases outside the gene matches. The DNA for the CDR3 is TGTGCCAGCTCCCGGACTAGCGGGGTTTACAATGAGCAGTTCTTC. Its translation: CASSRTSGVYNEQFF.

The chain employs TRBV7-9 and TRBJ1-1; D possibly corresponds to TRBD1 (5 bases). The CDR3 covers 15 residues. Germline V gene sequence: CDR1 SEHNR, CDR2 FQNEAQ (reference sequence). Trimming shortened V by 0 bases and J by 3 bases, and 11 bases separated the two germline ends. DNA for the CDR3: TGTGCCAGCAGCTTAGCTCTGGGGGGGGACACTGAAGCTTTCTTT. It specifies CASSLALGGDTEAFF.